The 22 T cell receptor beta chains in this list originate from one sample, sequenced in a study. TCRdb redid the calling of the RT-PCR reads with MiXCR, one entry per CDR3 protein. The sample contains about 700,000 distinct CDR3 sequences, 12% to 15% of which appear only once. Sequencing input: memory CD4+ T cells from blood. Source of these receptors: a female donor in good health, serving as a healthy control.

This clonotype has ten or more counts. V usage is TRBV30 and J usage is TRBJ2-5; D is undetermined. The CDR3 length is 13 residues. Looked up from germline, CDR1 is GTSNPN and CDR2 is SVGIG (reference sequence). V was cut by 0 bases and J by 1 base, with 6 bases left in between. This CDR3 reads CAWSVGLQETQYF. The CDR3 region has the DNA TGTGCCTGGAGTGTAGGGCTCCAAGAGACCCAGTACTTC.

This clonotype was observed a few times. As DNA, the CDR3 is TGCAGCGCCGCGCTTACCACTACCTACGAGCAGTACTTC. Encoded protein: CSAALTTTYEQYF. The chain is built from TRBV20-1 and TRBJ2-7; D is ambiguous. Germline lookup yields CDR1 DFQATT and CDR2 SNEGSKA (reference sequence). CDR3 size: 13 residues.

This clonotype was seen a few times. The genes are TRBV20-1 and TRBJ2-3; maybe TRBD2 (6 bases). The CDR3 covers 14 residues. Trimming took 0 bases from V and 2 from J, leaving 9 bases between them. The germline gives CDR1 DFQATT, CDR2 SNEGSKA (reference sequence). CDR3 sequence reads: CSAREGLNTDTQYF. In DNA, the CDR3 is TGCAGTGCTAGAGAGGGACTGAACACAGATACGCAGTATTTT.

This clonotype was recorded at least ten times. The J gene is TRBJ1-1, the V gene TRBV29-1, with 10 bases lining up with TRBD1. The CDR3 contains 13 residues. Trimming at V came to 5 bases and at J to 5 bases, leaving 5 bases not matched to a gene. CDR1 SQVTM and CDR2 ANQGSEA come from the germline V gene. The DNA for the CDR3 is TGCAGCGTTCAGGGACAGGGGTGGACTGAAGCTTTCTTT. This encodes CSVQGQGWTEAFF.

This chain joins TRBV18 and TRBJ2-7; tentatively, D is TRBD2 (5 bases). CDR3 length: 16 amino acids. Germline CDR1 is KGHSH and CDR2 is LQKENI. V lost 4 bases and J 1 base, leaving 17 bases between the germline ends. CDR3 sequence: CASSHEIRLASYEQYF. CDR3 nucleotides: TGTGCCAGCTCACATGAGATTCGGCTAGCATCCTACGAGCAGTACTTC.

CDR3 protein: CASSSNRGGGELFF. Written as DNA, the CDR3 is TGTGCCAGCAGCTCAAACAGGGGAGGCGGGGAGCTGTTTTTT. The chain combines TRBV7-3 with TRBJ2-2, with a possible D match to TRBD1 (7 bases). Germline CDR1 reads SGHTA; CDR2 reads FQGTGA. The CDR3 runs to 14 residues. Deletions cut 4 bases from V and 7 bases from J, with 13 bases between.

The V and J genes are TRBV4-2 and TRBJ1-1, with a weak D call TRBD1 (6 bases). Per germline, CDR1 LGHNA and CDR2 YNFKEQ. Deletions cut 6 bases from V and 4 bases from J, with 15 bases between. This CDR3 comprises 14 residues. The CDR3, as DNA: TGTGCCAGCAGGCTTAACAGGGTGCCCACTGAAGCTTTCTTT. Translated, it gives CASRLNRVPTEAFF.

This rearrangement joins TRBV7-8 to TRBJ1-3; no definite D call. The germline V gene has CDR1 SGHVS and CDR2 FQNEAQ. The CDR3 length is 14 residues. Between the trimmed V and J ends, which lost 3 bases and 3 bases, there was a span of 9 bases. CDR3 loop: CASSFQEGGNTIYF. The CDR3 DNA reads as TGTGCCAGCAGCTTCCAGGAGGGTGGAAACACCATATATTTT.

This clonotype was recorded many times. The V and J genes are TRBV20-1 and TRBJ2-7; 12 nucleotides match TRBD2. Unmatched junction bases numbered 5, after V lost 5 bases and J lost 3 bases. CDR1 and CDR2 (germline): DFQATT, SNEGSKA (reference sequence). This CDR3 has 14 residues. CDR3 in DNA: TGCAGTGCTCCCACTAGCGGGGGGTACTACGAGCAGTACTTC. Amino acid sequence: CSAPTSGGYYEQYF.

The table lists this clonotype with a few counts. The chain couples TRBV7-3 to TRBJ2-2; D is tentatively TRBD1 or TRBD2 (6 bases each). The length of the CDR3 is 16 residues. The germline V gene has CDR1 SGHTA and CDR2 FQGTGA. Trimming shortened V by 1 base and J by 7 bases, and 16 bases separated the two germline ends. CDR3 coding DNA: TGTGCCAGCAGCTTAATTGAGGGGGGCGCAGGCGGGGAGCTGTTTTTT. It yields the protein CASSLIEGGAGGELFF.

This clonotype was counted many times. The CDR3 here is CASSLTAGAPGYTF. As DNA, the CDR3 is TGTGCCAGCAGTTTAACGGCAGGGGCGCCAGGCTACACCTTC. The chain joins TRBV12-3 or TRBV12-4 to TRBJ1-2, with D possibly being TRBD1 (6 bases). V gave up 2 bases and J gave up 8 bases, with 15 bases separating them. The CDR3 is 14 amino acids.

This clonotype was seen a few times. The chain is built from TRBV5-1 and TRBJ2-1; 10 nucleotides agree with TRBD2. V lost 5 bases and J lost 10; bases outside the gene matches: 12. The CDR3 totals 15 residues. Germline loops: CDR1 SGHRS, CDR2 YFSETQ. The CDR3 spells CASRDRLAGLGEQFF. CDR3 bases: TGCGCCAGCAGAGATCGACTAGCGGGTCTGGGCGAGCAGTTCTTC. Using reference TRBV5-1 and TRBJ2-1 for the parts outside the CDR3, the full variable domain is KAGVTQTPRYLIKTRGQQVTLSCSPISGHRSVSWYQQTPGQGLQFLFEYFSETQRNKGNFPGRFSGRQFSNSRSEMNVSTLELGDSALYLCASRDRLAGLGEQFFGPGTRLTVL.

CDR3 protein: CASSFGYDWRGGLTQYF. CDR3 DNA: TGTGCCAGCAGCTTCGGATATGATTGGCGGGGGGGTCTGACCCAGTACTTC. V gene TRBV7-9 combines with J gene TRBJ2-5, with TRBD2 matching over 9 bases. The CDR3 sequence is 17 residues long. In germline, CDR1 is SEHNR, CDR2 FQNEAQ (reference sequence). The junction had 15 bases not matched to a gene; V was cut back by 3 bases and J by 7 bases.

This chain links TRBV2 with TRBJ2-5; D remains unclear. Germline V CDR1 and CDR2: SNHLY, FYNNEI. CDR3 length: 13 residues. V was clipped by 5 bases and J by 2 bases, with 9 bases between them. CDR3 nucleotide sequence: TGTGCCAGCAGTTGGACCTCACAAGAGACCCAGTACTTC. This translates into CASSWTSQETQYF.

The chain combines TRBV6-2 or TRBV6-3 with TRBJ1-2; 9 bases are shared with TRBD1. V lost 4 bases and J lost 4; bases outside the gene matches: 7. Germline-derived CDR1 and CDR2 are MNHEY and SVGEGT. The length of the CDR3 is 15 residues. CDR3 nucleotides: TGTGCCAGCAGTTCTTTGGGACAGGGCGTCTATGGCTACACCTTC. The encoded protein is CASSSLGQGVYGYTF.

This clonotype has at least ten counts. The chain recombines TRBV7-8 with TRBJ2-5, with 7 bases that match TRBD1. Germline assignment: CDR1 SGHVS and CDR2 FQNEAQ. After removal of 5 bases from V and 3 bases from J, the junction contained 6 bases not matched to a gene. This CDR3 has 14 residues. The CDR3 here is CASSPTGVEETQYF. The CDR3, as DNA: TGTGCCAGCAGCCCAACAGGGGTGGAAGAGACCCAGTACTTC.

A single count supports this clonotype. The junction and the germline gene differ at one end; a read error may be behind it. The chain couples TRBV20-1 to TRBJ1-2; the D is unclear. Germline CDR1 and CDR2: DFQATT and SNEGSKA (reference sequence). The CDR3 has 12 residues. CDR3 loop: CSAPPYNYGYTF. The DNA for the CDR3 is TGCAGTGCCCCGCCTTATAACTATGGCTACACATTC.

V gene TRBV3-1 combines with J gene TRBJ1-2, with D possibly TRBD1 on 6 matching bases. Germline V gene lookup returns CDR1 LGHDT and CDR2 YNNKEL (reference sequence). V lost 4 bases and J lost 3, with 12 bases in between. The CDR3 totals 14 residues. This CDR3 reads CASSPDRRDYGYTF. The CDR3 DNA reads as TGTGCCAGCAGCCCAGACAGGCGGGACTATGGCTACACCTTC.

V is TRBV20-1 and J is TRBJ2-7, with D perhaps matching TRBD1 (6 bases). The CDR3 sequence is 13 residues long. Germline loops: CDR1 DFQATT, CDR2 SNEGSKA (reference sequence). V lost 1 base and J 3 bases, leaving 10 bases between the germline ends. Here the CDR3 DNA reads TGCAGTGCTAGAGGACAGGTCAACTACGAGCAGTACTTC. Its translation is CSARGQVNYEQYF.

This clonotype came up many times. The rearrangement uses TRBV4-1 and TRBJ2-7, with 11 bases that match TRBD1. V lost 3 bases, J lost 1 base, and 5 bases stayed unmatched. Per germline, CDR1 MGHRA and CDR2 YSYEKL. The CDR3 covers 16 residues. DNA for the CDR3: TGCGCCAGCAGCCAGGGGACAGGGGGACGGTCCTACGAGCAGTACTTC. Its translation is CASSQGTGGRSYEQYF.

This clonotype was detected only a few times. The chain links TRBV5-1 to TRBJ2-1, with TRBD2 identical over 8 bases. V was clipped by 6 bases and J by 6 bases; unmatched bases: 11. Germline V gene sequence: CDR1 SGHRS, CDR2 YFSETQ. This CDR3 region has 15 residues. CDR3 sequence reads: CASNSPASGFNEQFF. DNA for the CDR3: TGCGCCAGCAACTCCCCGGCTAGCGGGTTCAATGAGCAGTTCTTC.

J is TRBJ2-7 and V is TRBV5-4, with a tentative D call TRBD2 (6 bases). From germline, CDR1 is SGHNT and CDR2 YYREEE (reference sequence). CDR3 length equals 14 residues. V lost 0 bases, J lost 6 bases, and 13 bases lay in between. This CDR3 is CASSLDAGSGEQYF. For the CDR3, the DNA is TGTGCCAGCAGCTTGGACGCGGGGTCGGGCGAGCAGTACTTC.